This entry lists 7 T cell receptor beta chains sequenced from one sample in a study of cytomegalovirus exposure and HLA in healthy donors. Vbeta (60) and Jbeta (13) primers were used in the PCR. Profiling relied on immunoSEQ multiplex PCR, and the TCRdb table lists in-frame clones only, not all of them. The sample lists 150,000 to 200,000 clones, about an eighth occurring once. The sequencing sample was made of PBMCs. The source is a man between 50 and 59 years old in good health and CMV-seropositive.

There are a few counts of this clone. Sequence at one end of the junction differs from germline and may be a read error. The chain recombines TRBV9 with TRBJ1-2; perhaps TRBD1 as D (6 bases). Germline CDR1 is SGDLS and CDR2 is YYNGEE. CDR3 size: 15 residues. CDR3 sequence reads: CASSVDATGSYGYPF. The CDR3 region has the DNA TGTGCCAGCAGCGTAGACGCGACAGGCTCCTATGGCTACCCCTTC.

This chain uses TRBV15 with TRBJ1-1; D is unresolved. The V end lost 0 bases, the J end lost 2 bases, and 4 bases lay between the germline ends. In germline, CDR1 is LNHNV, CDR2 YYDKDF (reference sequence). The CDR3 covers 13 residues. The CDR3 is CATSRELNTEAFF. The CDR3 nucleotides read TGTGCCACCAGCAGAGAGTTAAACACTGAAGCTTTCTTT.

This sequence joins TRBV7-2 and TRBJ1-2; D uncertain. Germline CDR1 and CDR2: SGHTA and FQGNSA. This CDR3 comprises 14 residues. V was pared by 1 base and J by 1 base, with 7 bases between. The CDR3 loop is CASSLDSLNYGYTF. CDR3 DNA sequence: TGTGCCAGCAGCTTAGACAGTCTTAACTATGGCTACACCTTC.

The chain has TRBV7-9 and TRBJ1-6, with D tentatively TRBD1 (6 bases). The CDR3 spans 16 residues. Trimming pared 6 bases from V and 7 bases from J, leaving 19 bases between. Germline CDR1 and CDR2: SEHNR and FQNEAQ (reference sequence). CDR3 sequence: CASSLLGQTRNSPLHF. CDR3 in DNA: TGTGCCAGCAGTTTACTTGGACAGACTCGAAATTCACCCCTCCACTTT.

This clone was counted a few times. The V and J genes are TRBV9 and TRBJ1-5, with TRBD1 matching over 7 bases. This CDR3 is 16 amino acids long. The germline V gene encodes CDR1 SGDLS and CDR2 YYNGEE. The V and J ends lost 0 bases and 9 bases, in that order; junction bases with no gene match: 12. CDR3 DNA sequence: TGTGCCAGCAGCGTAGGGGACAGTCTTGATCAATGGCCCCAGCATTTT. Its translation is CASSVGDSLDQWPQHF.

Only a few counts were recorded for this clone. The rearrangement joins TRBV20-1 to TRBJ2-5, with TRBD1 matching over 11 bases. Germline loops: CDR1 DFQATT, CDR2 SNEGSKA (reference sequence). The CDR3 sequence is 11 residues long. The V segment lost 7 bases and the J segment 5 bases; nucleotides outside the gene matches: 0. The DNA of the CDR3 is TGCAGTGGGGACAGGGGGGAGACCCAGTACTTC. It yields the protein CSGDRGETQYF.

This chain connects TRBV7-2 to TRBJ2-3; 9 bases line up with TRBD2. Germline lookup yields CDR1 SGHTA and CDR2 FQGNSA. With V trimmed by 1 base and J by 2 bases, 13 bases remained unmatched. CDR3 length equals 19 residues. Written as DNA, the CDR3 is TGTGCCAGCAGCTTAGATGGTAGCGGGGGTCCCGCCTACACAGATACGCAGTATTTT. Translating gives CASSLDGSGGPAYTDTQYF.